This TCR beta chain was sequenced for a study of blood T cell repertoires in COVID-19. Study at large: T cells, B-cell-depleted T cells, or PBMCs provided the cDNA or gDNA that served as material.

Authors' data handling: Estimated nucleated cell counts came from reference gene primer amplification. The protocol was immunoSEQ multiplex PCR, while the TCRdb copy is restricted to in-frame clones and leaves out a portion. The D gene and trimming were derived from the DNA, and the V and J assignments and clone size from that table. Here the sample spans 250,000 to 300,000 clones, around 90% being singletons. There are 15 residues in the CDR3. Germline CDR1 reads SGHAT; CDR2 reads FQNNGV. The junction had 9 bases not matched to a gene; V was cut back by 0 bases and J by 9 bases. The chain combines TRBV11-2 with TRBJ1-2, with 8 bases matching TRBD1. This receptor was obtained from a man aged 45-65 years with acute or convalescent COVID-19. The specimen sequenced was peripheral blood. CDR3 nucleotide sequence: TGTGCCAGCAGCTTAGACGGACAGGGACTTAGTCGCTACACCTTC. Its translation is CASSLDGQGLSRYTF.